This TCR beta chain was observed in a study of blood T cell repertoires in COVID-19. Data came from immunoSEQ multiplex PCR; TCRdb stores just in-frame clones and leaves some out. Of over 250,000 clones in the sample, around 87% were seen once. Germline V gene data show CDR1 as LNHDA and CDR2 as SQIVND (reference sequence). The V end was cut by 6 bases, the J end by 5 bases, with 10 bases between. This CDR3 is built from 12 residues. V is TRBV19 and J is TRBJ1-1; D not certain. The sequence was obtained from a woman aged 25 to 45 who had recovered from COVID-19. The sequencing sample was made of PBMCs or T cells enriched from blood (not recorded which). CDR3 loop: CASRVIGTEAFF. CDR3 nucleotide sequence: TGTGCCAGTAGAGTAATCGGGACTGAAGCTTTCTTT.